The 29 T cell receptor beta chains reported below all come from one sample, sequenced in a study of cytomegalovirus exposure and HLA in healthy donors (dated by TCRdb to 2016 to 2017). Receptor amplification or capture employed the immunoSEQ multiplex PCR assay. A mixture of 60 forward primers for TCR Vbeta segments and 13 reverse primers for TCR Jbeta segments was used in the multiplex PCR. TCRdb mirrors the immuneACCESS table, restricted to in-frame sequences. Some clones are absent from its copies; in checked studies, under half trace to an unresolved V gene, and the reason for the others is unknown. The sample table lists 110,000 or so clones, 67% of them with a count of one. The ten top clones hold about 8% of the sample. The specimen was PBMCs. Every receptor here comes from a young man in good health and CMV-seropositive.

The rearrangement links TRBV6-1 to TRBJ1-6; the D is unclear. With 2 bases removed from V and 4 bases from J, the gap between germline ends came to 9 bases. CDR1 and CDR2 (germline): MNHNS, SASEGT. This CDR3 is built from 15 residues. In nucleotides, the CDR3 is TGTGCCAGCAGTGAACGGGAGGTGTATAATTCACCCCTCCACTTT. This translates into CASSEREVYNSPLHF.

This rearrangement joins TRBV19 to TRBJ2-1; possibly TRBD2 for D (5 bases). Trimming stripped 5 bases from V and 8 bases from J, with 19 bases between. The germline V gene has CDR1 LNHDA and CDR2 SQIVND (reference sequence). This CDR3 spans 15 amino acids. CDR3 residues: CASSFSLPTRDEQFF. The CDR3 DNA follows: TGTGCCAGTAGTTTTAGCCTCCCTACTAGGGATGAGCAGTTCTTC.

This clone turned up a few times. The V and J genes are TRBV27 and TRBJ1-5; D gene ambiguous. Germline V gives CDR1 MNHEY, CDR2 SMNVEV (reference sequence). The CDR3 runs to 11 residues. Between the trimmed V and J ends, which lost 3 bases and 6 bases, there was a span of 3 bases. DNA for the CDR3: TGTGCCAGCAGTTTCGTTCAGCCCCAGCATTTT. The encoded protein is CASSFVQPQHF.

J is TRBJ1-6 and V is TRBV6-5; 10 bases line up with TRBD1. The V gene's germline CDR1 is MNHEY and CDR2 SVGAGI. The CDR3 totals 14 residues. J lost 13 bases, V lost 0 bases, and 3 bases had no gene match. CDR3 nucleotides: TGTGCCAGCAGTTACTCAGGGACAGGGGATCCCCTCCACTTT. Translating gives CASSYSGTGDPLHF.

The chain has TRBV7-9 and TRBJ2-5, with D hard to call. Looked up from germline, CDR1 is SEHNR and CDR2 is FQNEAQ (reference sequence). CDR3 length: 13 residues. V was trimmed by 3 bases and J by 7 bases, leaving 12 bases between them. The CDR3 reads CASSLPPRGTQYF. DNA for the CDR3: TGTGCCAGCAGCTTGCCCCCCAGAGGGACCCAGTACTTC.

The genes are TRBV11-2 and TRBJ1-6; tentative D call: TRBD1 (5 bases). The length of the CDR3 is 15 residues. Trimming shortened V by 2 bases and J by 10 bases, and 15 bases separated the two germline ends. Looked up from germline, CDR1 is SGHAT and CDR2 is FQNNGV. As DNA, the CDR3 is TGTGCCAGCAGCTTATGGGTGGGGGGGTCCTCACCCCTCCACTTT. It translates to CASSLWVGGSSPLHF.

The V and J genes are TRBV29-1 and TRBJ1-5; D is uncertain. Germline assignment: CDR1 SQVTM and CDR2 ANQGSEA. V gave up 3 bases and J gave up 0 bases, with 9 bases separating them. The length of the CDR3 is 14 residues. CDR3 nucleotide sequence: TGCAGCGTTGAGGAGGGAAATAGCAATCAGCCCCAGCATTTT. This encodes CSVEEGNSNQPQHF. The full variable domain, rest sourced from reference TRBV29-1 and TRBJ1-5, is SAVISQKPSRDICQRGTSLTIQCQVDSQVTMMFWYRQQPGQSLTLIATANQGSEATYESGFVIDKFPISRPNLTFSTLTVSNMSPEDSSIYLCSVEEGNSNQPQHFGDGTRLSIL.

The CDR3: CASSPTGGTNEKLFF. CDR3 DNA: TGTGCCAGCAGTCCGACAGGGGGAACTAATGAAAAACTGTTTTTT. This chain links TRBV6-1 with TRBJ1-4; 9 bases are shared with TRBD1. Germline V gives CDR1 MNHNS, CDR2 SASEGT. The CDR3 totals 15 residues. V gave up 5 bases and J gave up 1 base; unmatched junction bases: 2.

V gene TRBV27 combines with J gene TRBJ2-7; 9 positions match TRBD1. The CDR3 has 14 amino acids. Trimming removed 5 bases from V and 1 base from J; junction bases left unmatched: 3. CDR1 is MNHEY and CDR2 is SMNVEV in the germline V gene (reference sequence). CDR3 sequence: CASSQTGGSYEQYF. Here the CDR3 DNA reads TGTGCCAGCAGTCAGACAGGGGGATCCTACGAGCAGTACTTC.

The rearrangement uses TRBV9 and TRBJ2-6; D might be TRBD1 (6 bases). The CDR3 spans 15 residues. Germline V lookup: CDR1 SGDLS, CDR2 YYNGEE. Trimming cost V 1 base and J 1 base, with 6 bases left between them. The CDR3 DNA reads TGTGCCAGCAGCGTACAGGGGTCTGGGGCCAACGTCCTGACTTTC. It specifies CASSVQGSGANVLTF.

In nucleotides, the CDR3 is TGTGCCAGCAGCCAGACCAGGGTAAACTATGGCTACACCTTC. Translation gives CASSQTRVNYGYTF. The gene calls are TRBV14 and TRBJ1-2; perhaps TRBD1 as D (5 bases). The germline V gene has CDR1 SGHDN and CDR2 FVKESK. With 3 bases removed from V and 2 bases from J, the gap between germline ends came to 10 bases. The CDR3 extends over 14 amino acids.

This chain uses TRBV7-9 with TRBJ1-2, with D possibly being TRBD1 (5 bases). CDR1 is SEHNR and CDR2 is FQNEAQ in the germline V gene (reference sequence). The CDR3 has 15 amino acids. V gave up 1 base and J gave up 6 bases, with 15 bases separating them. CDR3 protein: CASSLVSREVDGYTF. The CDR3 DNA sequence: TGTGCCAGCAGCTTAGTCTCCAGGGAGGTGGATGGCTACACCTTC.

This clone was recorded a few times. The CDR3 sequence: CASSYKGGVWEKLFF. CDR3 DNA sequence: TGTGCCAGCAGCTACAAAGGGGGCGTATGGGAAAAACTGTTTTTT. The chain employs TRBV5-6 and TRBJ1-4; 7 nucleotides line up with TRBD1. This CDR3 has 15 amino acids. The V gene's germline CDR1 is SGHDT and CDR2 YYEEEE. The J segment lost 8 bases and the V segment lost 3 bases, leaving 10 bases of the junction unmatched.

The chain couples TRBV7-2 to TRBJ1-5; tentatively, D is TRBD1 (6 bases). V gave up 2 bases and J gave up 4 bases, with 12 bases separating them. Germline V gene lookup returns CDR1 SGHTA and CDR2 FQGNSA. The CDR3 consists of 15 residues. DNA for the CDR3: TGTGCCAGCAGCTTAACGATAGGGGGAAATCAGCCCCAGCATTTT. Amino acid sequence: CASSLTIGGNQPQHF.

This clone was counted only a few times. The chain has TRBV5-6 and TRBJ1-2; 10 nucleotides agree with TRBD1. The CDR3 runs 13 residues. The germline V gene encodes CDR1 SGHDT and CDR2 YYEEEE. V gave up 4 bases and J gave up 7 bases; unmatched junction bases: 4. The CDR3 reads CASSPDRGGGYTF. The CDR3 nucleotides are TGTGCCAGCAGCCCGGACAGGGGGGGTGGCTACACCTTC.

The V gene is TRBV21-1, the J gene TRBJ1-3; TRBD1, the D gene given by the table, was not confirmed from the DNA. TRBV21-1 is a pseudogene segment. The CDR3 sequence is 16 residues long. CDR3 bases: TGTGCCAGCAGCAAAGGCTACAGGGGAAATGCAAACACCATATATTTT. Protein: CASSKGYRGNANTIYF.

The V and J genes are TRBV5-1 and TRBJ1-2, with 7 bases that match TRBD1. The V gene end was trimmed by 6 bases and the J gene end by 6 bases; junction bases not matched to a gene: 23. This CDR3 is built from 18 residues. Per the germline V gene, CDR1 is SGHRS and CDR2 is YFSETQ. This CDR3 is CASTLTPTPGTALDGYTF. The CDR3 DNA is TGCGCCAGCACCCTTACCCCAACCCCCGGGACAGCACTTGATGGCTACACCTTC. Full variable domain (missing parts from reference TRBV5-1 and TRBJ1-2): KAGVTQTPRYLIKTRGQQVTLSCSPISGHRSVSWYQQTPGQGLQFLFEYFSETQRNKGNFPGRFSGRQFSNSRSEMNVSTLELGDSALYLCASTLTPTPGTALDGYTFGSGTRLTVV.

In its sample, this clone was seen a few times. This chain connects TRBV27 to TRBJ2-1; 10 bases line up with TRBD2. Germline assignment: CDR1 MNHEY and CDR2 SMNVEV (reference sequence). Trimming cost V 7 bases and J 4 bases; bases outside gene matches: 16. The CDR3 sequence is 18 residues long. The CDR3 protein is CASTWASGGRFPYNEQFF. The CDR3 DNA is TGTGCCAGCACTTGGGCTAGCGGGGGTAGATTCCCGTACAATGAGCAGTTCTTC.

This clone was observed a few times. The rearrangement uses TRBV30 and TRBJ1-1; 11 nucleotides match TRBD1. V dropped 4 bases and J dropped 3; count of bases not matched to a gene: 13. Germline assignment: CDR1 GTSNPN and CDR2 SVGIG (reference sequence). The CDR3 sequence is 17 residues long. The chain's CDR3 is CAWIHPGTGGWYTEAFF. The CDR3 region has the DNA TGTGCCTGGATTCACCCCGGGACAGGGGGTTGGTACACTGAAGCTTTCTTT.

The gene calls are TRBV19 and TRBJ2-3; TRBD1 might be the D (5 bases). The CDR3 has 14 residues. V was clipped by 3 bases and J by 5 bases, with 12 bases between them. Germline values: CDR1 LNHDA, CDR2 SQIVND (reference sequence). CDR3 in DNA: TGTGCCAGTAGTATTCAGGGTTCCCAAGATACGCAGTATTTT. This encodes CASSIQGSQDTQYF.

The rearrangement uses TRBV7-9 and TRBJ1-3; 7 nucleotides align to TRBD1. Germline lookup yields CDR1 SEHNR and CDR2 FQNEAQ (reference sequence). Unmatched junction bases numbered 0, after V lost 3 bases and J lost 1 base. There are 14 residues in the CDR3. The CDR3 sequence is CASSLTGSGNTIYF. CDR3 nucleotides: TGTGCCAGCAGCTTGACAGGGTCTGGAAACACCATATATTTT.

The rearrangement links TRBV5-1 to TRBJ2-1; a possible D gene is TRBD2 (6 bases). This CDR3 comprises 14 residues. V gave up 6 bases and J gave up 4 bases, with 14 bases separating them. Per the germline V gene, CDR1 is SGHRS and CDR2 is YFSETQ. The CDR3 DNA is TGCGCCAGCAAAGGAGGGAGTCCTTACAATGAGCAGTTCTTC. This gives the protein CASKGGSPYNEQFF.

A single count supports this clone. The chain combines TRBV6-4 with TRBJ2-5; D gene unclear. Trimming removed 6 bases at V and 1 base at J, with 15 bases between. The CDR3 extends over 15 amino acids. Germline-derived CDR1 and CDR2 are MRHNA and SNTAGT. The DNA of the CDR3 is TGTGCCAGCAGGGCCCGCCCTCCTCGCCAAGAGACCCAGTACTTC. It is translated as CASRARPPRQETQYF.

This chain joins TRBV7-7 and TRBJ1-1, with 7 bases identical to TRBD1. V gave up 6 bases and J gave up 2 bases; unmatched junction bases: 15. CDR1 is SSHAT, CDR2 FNYEAQ, per germline (reference sequence). This CDR3 region has 17 residues. CDR3 nucleotide sequence: TGTGCCAGCAGGATAAATCGTAGGGGACAGATAAACACTGAAGCTTTCTTT. This translates into CASRINRRGQINTEAFF.

The chain carries TRBV15 and TRBJ1-4; 11 bases are shared with TRBD1. V gave up 8 bases and J gave up 8 bases; unmatched junction bases: 7. The germline V gene encodes CDR1 LNHNV and CDR2 YYDKDF (reference sequence). The length of the CDR3 is 14 residues. CDR3 sequence reads: CATGTGTGGEKLFF. The CDR3 DNA reads TGTGCCACCGGAACCGGGACAGGGGGGGAAAAACTGTTTTTT.

In this sample, this clone turned up a few times. The rearrangement links TRBV6-6 to TRBJ2-7, with TRBD2 matching 9 bases. From germline, CDR1 is MNHNY and CDR2 SVGAGI (reference sequence). The CDR3 contains 15 residues. V trimming: 7 bases; J trimming: 4 bases; junction bases outside the gene matches: 11. CDR3: CASTRHPAGGYEQYF. For the CDR3, the DNA is TGTGCCAGCACACGCCATCCAGCGGGGGGTTACGAGCAGTACTTC.

The V call is TRBV14, the J call TRBJ2-1; 8 positions match TRBD2. Unmatched junction bases numbered 2, after V lost 1 base and J lost 0 bases. CDR1 is SGHDN and CDR2 is FVKESK in the germline V gene. This CDR3 comprises 16 residues. CDR3 sequence reads: CASSQASGGSYNEQFF. The CDR3 bases are TGTGCCAGCAGCCAAGCGAGCGGGGGCTCCTACAATGAGCAGTTCTTC.

The chain employs TRBV28 and TRBJ1-5, with 8 positions matching TRBD1. Per germline, CDR1 MDHEN and CDR2 SYDVKM. V trimming: 6 bases; J trimming: 3 bases; junction bases outside the gene matches: 7. The CDR3 spans 15 residues. The CDR3 loop reads CASSRRTGSNQPQHF. The CDR3 bases are TGTGCCAGCAGCCGCAGGACAGGGTCCAATCAGCCCCAGCATTTT.

V and J are TRBV19 and TRBJ1-5; D not certain. Per the germline V gene, CDR1 is LNHDA and CDR2 is SQIVND (reference sequence). This CDR3 region has 14 residues. V was shortened by 3 bases and J by 3 bases, with 9 bases between the two germline ends. CDR3 DNA sequence: TGTGCCAGTAGTATTACGGGGAACAATCAGCCCCAGCATTTT. Its translation is CASSITGNNQPQHF.